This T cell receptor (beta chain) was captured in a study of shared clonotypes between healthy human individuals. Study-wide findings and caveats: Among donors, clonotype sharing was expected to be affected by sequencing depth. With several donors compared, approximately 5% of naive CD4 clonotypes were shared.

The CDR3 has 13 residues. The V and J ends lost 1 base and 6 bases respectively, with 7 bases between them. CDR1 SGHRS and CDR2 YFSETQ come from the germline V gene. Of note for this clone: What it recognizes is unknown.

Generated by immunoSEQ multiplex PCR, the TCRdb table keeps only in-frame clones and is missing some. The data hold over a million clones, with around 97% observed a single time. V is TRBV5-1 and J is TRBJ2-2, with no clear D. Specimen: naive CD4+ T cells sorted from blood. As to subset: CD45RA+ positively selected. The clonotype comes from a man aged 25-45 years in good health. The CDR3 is CASSLLAAGELFF. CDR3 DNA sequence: TGCGCCAGCAGCTTGTTGGCAGCCGGGGAGCTGTTTTTT. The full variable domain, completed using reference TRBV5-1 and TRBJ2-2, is KAGVTQTPRYLIKTRGQQVTLSCSPISGHRSVSWYQQTPGQGLQFLFEYFSETQRNKGNFPGRFSGRQFSNSRSEMNVSTLELGDSALYLCASSLLAAGELFFGEGSRLTVL.